The T cell receptor (beta chain) under discussion was sequenced for a study of regulatory T cells in long-lasting Graves disease. The sample holds a few counts of this clonotype. Its antigen is currently unknown. The time point: newly diagnosed GD, antithyroid drugs for less than 3 months. PBMCs were the source of the RNA used for TCR sequencing. To make TCR beta libraries, researchers used iRepertoire HTBI primers and Arm-PCR of CDR3 regions. TCRdb ran MiXCR on the multiplex PCR reads and lists one entry per CDR3 protein. The sample records 250,000 to 300,000 distinct CDR3 sequences, around 18% being singletons. Broader study findings: Persistent disease preferred TRBV28, TRBJ1-2 and TRBJ2-5; new disease, TRBV20-1 and TRBJ2-1.

Trimming took 6 bases from V and 2 from J, leaving 10 bases between them. This CDR3 is 13 amino acids long. The sample also formed part of further work on T cells in Graves' hyperthyroidism and ophthalmopathy. As that report states: TCR CDR3 underwent first-round RT-PCR with the HTBI primer set.

This sequence was found in a woman aged 30 to 39 with Graves disease. The material sequenced was peripheral blood mononuclear cells (PBMCs), taken at new diagnosis, from a patient treated with antithyroid drugs. The rearrangement uses TRBV12-3 or TRBV12-4 and TRBJ1-2; tentatively, D is TRBD1 (5 bases). CDR3 region: CASSPPGNYGYTF. In DNA, the CDR3 is TGTGCCAGCAGCCCCCCAGGGAACTATGGCTACACCTTC.